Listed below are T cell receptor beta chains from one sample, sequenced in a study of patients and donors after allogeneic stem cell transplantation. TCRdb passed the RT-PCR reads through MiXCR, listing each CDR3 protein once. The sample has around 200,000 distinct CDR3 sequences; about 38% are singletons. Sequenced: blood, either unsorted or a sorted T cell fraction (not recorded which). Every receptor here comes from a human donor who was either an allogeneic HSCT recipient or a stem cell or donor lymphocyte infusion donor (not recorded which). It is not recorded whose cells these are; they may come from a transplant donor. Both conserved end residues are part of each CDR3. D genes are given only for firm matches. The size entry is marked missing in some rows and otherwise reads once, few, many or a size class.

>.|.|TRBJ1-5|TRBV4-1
CASSQDPRPQDVSNQPQHF
TGCGCCAGCAGCCAAGATCCCCGGCCACAAGATGTTAGCAATCAGCCCCAGCATTTT
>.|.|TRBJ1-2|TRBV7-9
CASSHTTGPGYGYTF
TGTGCCAGCAGCCACACCACAGGGCCCGGGTATGGCTACACCTTC
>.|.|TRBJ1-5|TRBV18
CASSPSFSNQPQHF
TGTGCCAGCTCACCAAGTTTTAGCAATCAGCCCCAGCATTTT
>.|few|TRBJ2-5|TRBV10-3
CAINPGDGETQYF
TGTGCCATCAATCCAGGGGACGGGGAGACCCAGTACTTC
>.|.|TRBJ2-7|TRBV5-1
CASGWGGYSYEQYF
TGCGCCAGCGGTTGGGGCGGGTACTCCTACGAGCAGTACTTC
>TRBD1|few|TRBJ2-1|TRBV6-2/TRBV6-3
CASSWSQGARSEQFF
TGTGCCAGCAGTTGGAGTCAGGGGGCGCGTAGTGAGCAGTTCTTC
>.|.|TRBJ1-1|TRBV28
CASSSTKYTEAFF
TGTGCCAGCAGCTCGACAAAGTACACTGAAGCTTTCTTT
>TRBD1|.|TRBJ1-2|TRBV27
CASNQAGGPRDGYTF
TGTGCCAGCAACCAAGCAGGGGGGCCTAGGGATGGCTACACCTTC
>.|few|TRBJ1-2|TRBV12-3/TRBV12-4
CASSYADAGYTF
TGTGCCAGCAGTTATGCGGATGCTGGCTACACCTTC
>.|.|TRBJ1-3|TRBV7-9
CASSWYGNSGNTIYF
TGTGCCAGCAGCTGGTACGGTAATTCTGGAAACACCATATATTTT
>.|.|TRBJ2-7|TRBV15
CATSERRGYSYEQYF
TGTGCCACCAGCGAGCGACGGGGGTACTCCTACGAGCAGTACTTC